This T cell receptor (beta chain) was recorded in a study of PD-1 blockade in classical Hodgkin lymphoma. Overall study results and limits: In newly diagnosed patients, baseline TCR diversity was reportedly below that of healthy donors.

Each and every patient relapsed after autologous stem cell transplantation, and patients got differing brentuximab vedotin exposure. To note about this clone: The antigen is unknown.

CDR1 is SNHLY and CDR2 is FYNNEI in the germline V gene. The ends lost 5 bases at V and 3 bases at J; junction bases unmatched: 6. The CDR3 sequence is 15 residues long. Clones were sequenced by immunoSEQ multiplex PCR, and TCRdb holds only the in-frame ones, with some missing. The table records 89,000 or so clones, around nine tenths of them present only once. Material: peripheral blood mononuclear cells (PBMCs), obtained before the second cycle of nivolumab. This chain connects TRBV2 to TRBJ2-1; 8 positions agree with TRBD2. This clonotype was obtained from a human donor with classical Hodgkin lymphoma. CDR3 protein: CASSTGLDGYNEQFF. For the CDR3, the DNA is TGTGCCAGCAGTACGGGACTAGATGGCTACAATGAGCAGTTCTTC. Full variable domain (remainder filled in from reference TRBV2 and TRBJ2-1): EPEVTQTPSHQVTQMGQEVILRCVPISNHLYFYWYRQILGQKVEFLVSFYNNEISEKSEIFDDQFSVERPDGSNFTLKIRSTKLEDSAMYFCASSTGLDGYNEQFFGPGTRLTVL.